Shown below are 15 T cell receptor beta chains from a single sample sequenced in a study of CD8 T cells in ankylosing spondylitis. Findings of the study overall: A TCR beta motif of roughly 8 highly homologous variants seemed to mark ankylosing spondylitis blood.

Their recognized antigens are unknown. TCRdb passed the 5' RACE reads through MiXCR, listing each CDR3 protein once. The table lists a few hundred thousand distinct CDR3 sequences, roughly an eighth of them singletons, with 6.8% in the top ten. Input material: blood, either unsorted or a sorted T cell fraction (not recorded which). Every receptor here comes from a male donor with ankylosing spondylitis.

V usage is TRBV15 and J usage is TRBJ2-2; a possible D gene is TRBD1 (5 bases). The CDR3 spans 14 residues. Trimming shortened V by 5 bases and J by 5 bases, and 12 bases separated the two germline ends. Germline V gives CDR1 LNHNV, CDR2 YYDKDF (reference sequence). CDR3 in DNA: TGTGCCACCAGCTACGCAGGGAAGACCGGGGAGCTGTTTTTT. The encoded protein is CATSYAGKTGELFF.

The chain recombines TRBV4-1 with TRBJ2-1; D gene uncertain. V lost 4 bases, J lost 7 bases, and 14 bases lay in between. Germline CDR1 MGHRA, CDR2 YSYEKL. The CDR3 covers 14 residues. The CDR3 reads CASSPQLRRNEQFF. The DNA for the CDR3 is TGCGCCAGCAGCCCACAACTTCGGCGGAATGAGCAGTTCTTC.

This clonotype was observed at least ten times. The chain has TRBV12-3 or TRBV12-4 and TRBJ1-2; D uncertain. With 8 bases removed from V and 4 bases from J, the gap between germline ends came to 17 bases. The CDR3 sequence is 14 residues long. The DNA for the CDR3 is TGTGCCAGCCGAGCGGAAGATTTGGGCTATGGCTACACCTTC. Residues: CASRAEDLGYGYTF.

This clonotype appeared many times. The rearrangement joins TRBV16 to TRBJ2-7; D is unclear. Germline lookup yields CDR1 KGHSY and CDR2 FQNENV. The CDR3 sequence is 11 residues long. The V and J ends lost 4 bases and 4 bases respectively, with 5 bases between them. As DNA, the CDR3 is TGTGCCAGCAGCCCCGGGTACGAGCAGTACTTC. It yields the protein CASSPGYEQYF.

This clonotype was seen more than once but under ten times. V gene TRBV7-9 combines with J gene TRBJ2-3; TRBD2 matches 8 bases. Germline assignment: CDR1 SEHNR and CDR2 FQNEAQ (reference sequence). This CDR3 spans 17 amino acids. V lost 1 base and J lost 5; bases outside the gene matches: 11. The CDR3 sequence is CASSLDNAGGALDTQYF. The CDR3 DNA sequence: TGTGCCAGCAGCTTAGATAACGCGGGAGGTGCTTTAGATACGCAGTATTTT.

V and J are TRBV20-1 and TRBJ1-6; the match to TRBD1 covers 9 bases. This CDR3 has 15 amino acids. Losses at the gene ends were 3 bases for V and 7 bases for J; bases not matched to a gene: 7. The germline CDR1 and CDR2 sequences are DFQATT and SNEGSKA (reference sequence). The CDR3, as DNA: TGCAGTGCTAGGACAGGGGGTATGGGGAATTCACCCCTCCACTTT. As protein: CSARTGGMGNSPLHF.

The V call is TRBV12-3 or TRBV12-4, the J call TRBJ2-1; D might be TRBD2 (6 bases). The length of the CDR3 is 12 residues. For the CDR3, the DNA is TGTGCTATCAGCACGGGAGATTTTGAGCAGTTCTTC. The encoded protein is CAISTGDFEQFF.

This chain uses TRBV2 with TRBJ2-7, with D maybe TRBD1 (5 bases). Germline lookup yields CDR1 SNHLY and CDR2 FYNNEI. Trimming pared 2 bases from V and 5 bases from J, leaving 13 bases between. The CDR3 has 14 residues. CDR3 coding DNA: TGTGCCAGCAGTGAAATTCGTACAGGTCACGAGCAGTACGTC. Translated, it gives CASSEIRTGHEQYV.

The chain links TRBV18 to TRBJ2-1, with D unresolved. Trimming left V 2 bases short and J 5 bases short, with 7 bases between. This CDR3 region has 13 residues. Germline-derived CDR1 and CDR2 are KGHSH and LQKENI. CDR3 in amino acids: CASSPLLDNEQFF. The CDR3 bases are TGTGCCAGCTCACCATTATTAGACAATGAGCAGTTCTTC.

The chain recombines TRBV6-1 with TRBJ1-4; 8 bases fit TRBD1. V shed 4 bases, J shed 8 bases, and the junction held 6 bases outside the gene matches. Germline loops: CDR1 MNHNS, CDR2 SASEGT. This CDR3 comprises 14 residues. The CDR3 protein is CASSASRDREKLFF. The CDR3 DNA sequence: TGTGCCAGCAGTGCGTCCCGGGACAGGGAAAAACTGTTTTTT.

V gene TRBV7-8 combines with J gene TRBJ2-1, with 7 positions matching TRBD1. CDR3 length equals 12 residues. V gave up 3 bases and J gave up 10 bases; unmatched junction bases: 3. Germline V lookup: CDR1 SGHVS, CDR2 FQNEAQ. The CDR3 protein is CASSLVTGEQFF. As DNA, the CDR3 is TGTGCCAGCAGCTTGGTGACAGGGGAGCAGTTCTTC.

In its sample, this clonotype was seen a few times. The chain is built from TRBV24-1 and TRBJ1-1; 8 bases fit TRBD1. Germline CDR1 is KGHDR and CDR2 is SFDVKD. V lost 4 bases and J lost 5; bases outside the gene matches: 8. The CDR3 is made up of 15 amino acids. CDR3 bases: TGTGCCACCAGTGACCCCGGACAGGGCGAGACTGAAGCTTTCTTT. It codes for CATSDPGQGETEAFF.

This clonotype showed up many times. The rearrangement uses TRBV12-3 or TRBV12-4 and TRBJ1-6; possible D gene TRBD1, 6 bases. V lost 4 bases and J lost 6, with 13 bases in between. This CDR3 comprises 15 residues. The CDR3 nucleotides are TGTGCCAGCAGTTCAACAGGGTCTCCTAATTCACCCCTCCACTTT. Translated: CASSSTGSPNSPLHF.

This clonotype was counted many times. The chain joins TRBV12-3 or TRBV12-4 to TRBJ2-1, with D unclear. The V and J ends lost 5 bases and 10 bases respectively, with 12 bases between them. The CDR3 is 12 residues long. CDR3 sequence reads: CASSLTLREQFF. CDR3 bases: TGTGCCAGCAGTCTGACCCTTCGGGAGCAGTTCTTC.

The genes are TRBV7-9 and TRBJ2-7; the match to TRBD2 covers 10 bases. Germline V gene data show CDR1 as SEHNR and CDR2 as FQNEAQ (reference sequence). The CDR3 totals 15 residues. J lost 4 bases, V lost 10 bases, and 13 bases had no gene match. In DNA, the CDR3 is TGTGCCACCCAAGCCCCTAGCGGGAGTAGTTACGAGCAGTACTTC. Protein sequence: CATQAPSGSSYEQYF.